This is a list of T cell receptor beta chains from one sample in a study of Graves' ophthalmopathy and Graves' hyperthyroidism. TCRdb used MiXCR to reprocess the multiplex PCR reads, holding one entry per CDR3 protein. This table has some 520,000 distinct CDR3 sequences, around 15% appearing once. The sample was blood. The receptor source for this set is a young woman with Graves' ophthalmopathy. CDR3s include the opening cysteine and the closing phenylalanine or tryptophan. The D gene is left open where the match is weak. Clone size is stated in some rows and not others, as once, few, many or a class when expanded.

d_gene: .; j_gene: TRBJ2-5; abundance: many; v_gene: TRBV19; CDR3aa: CASSSTGTLQETQYF; CDR3nt: TGTGCCAGTAGTAGCACCGGGACCCTACAAGAGACCCAGTACTTC
d_gene: TRBD1; j_gene: TRBJ2-7; abundance: .; v_gene: TRBV6-1; CDR3aa: CASRTTGTEQYF; CDR3nt: TGTGCCAGCAGGACGACAGGGACCGAGCAGTACTTC
d_gene: .; j_gene: TRBJ1-1; abundance: few; v_gene: TRBV6-5; CDR3aa: CASSLELPMNTEAFF; CDR3nt: TGTGCCAGCAGTTTAGAACTACCTATGAACACTGAAGCTTTCTTT
d_gene: TRBD1; j_gene: TRBJ1-5; abundance: many; v_gene: TRBV27; CDR3aa: CASSPSTGQIDQPQHF; CDR3nt: TGTGCCAGCAGCCCCTCGACGGGACAGATCGATCAGCCCCAGCATTTT
d_gene: .; j_gene: TRBJ1-1; abundance: many; v_gene: TRBV12-3/TRBV12-4; CDR3aa: CASSLGGVGVNTEAFF; CDR3nt: TGTGCCAGCAGTTTAGGGGGGGTGGGGGTTAACACTGAAGCTTTCTTT
d_gene: TRBD1; j_gene: TRBJ1-5; abundance: many; v_gene: TRBV28; CDR3aa: CASGGQAISNQPQHF; CDR3nt: TGTGCCAGCGGGGGACAGGCCATTAGCAATCAGCCCCAGCATTTT
d_gene: .; j_gene: TRBJ1-1; abundance: many; v_gene: TRBV11-2; CDR3aa: CASSLELDRPNTEAFF; CDR3nt: TGTGCCAGCAGCTTAGAGCTGGACAGACCGAACACTGAAGCTTTCTTT
d_gene: TRBD1; j_gene: TRBJ1-1; abundance: many; v_gene: TRBV5-1; CDR3aa: CASREPSGTDAFF; CDR3nt: TGCGCCAGCAGAGAACCCTCCGGGACAGATGCTTTCTTT
d_gene: TRBD1; j_gene: TRBJ2-2; abundance: many; v_gene: TRBV24-1; CDR3aa: CATSDRGTGGGTGELFF; CDR3nt: TGTGCCACCAGTGATCGCGGGACAGGGGGCGGAACCGGGGAGCTGTTTTTT
d_gene: TRBD1; j_gene: TRBJ1-2; abundance: many; v_gene: TRBV5-1; CDR3aa: CASRTGSLGYTF; CDR3nt: TGCGCCAGCAGGACAGGGTCCCTTGGCTACACCTTC
d_gene: .; j_gene: TRBJ1-2; abundance: many; v_gene: TRBV6-4; CDR3aa: CASRRQVSYASVSYGYTF; CDR3nt: TGTGCCAGCAGACGACAGGTGTCCTACGCCAGTGTGAGCTATGGCTACACCTTC
d_gene: .; j_gene: TRBJ1-6; abundance: .; v_gene: TRBV2; CDR3aa: CATTPVPGHNSPLHF; CDR3nt: TGTGCCACTACCCCGGTCCCGGGACATAATTCACCCCTCCACTTT
d_gene: .; j_gene: TRBJ1-6; abundance: many; v_gene: TRBV12-3/TRBV12-4; CDR3aa: CASTRDVEDSPLHF; CDR3nt: TGTGCCAGCACCAGGGACGTGGAGGATTCACCCCTCCACTTT
d_gene: .; j_gene: TRBJ1-5; abundance: many; v_gene: TRBV28; CDR3aa: CASIPRGFLGQPQHF; CDR3nt: TGTGCCAGCATCCCACGAGGCTTTCTAGGTCAGCCCCAGCATTTT
d_gene: TRBD1; j_gene: TRBJ2-5; abundance: .; v_gene: TRBV12-3/TRBV12-4; CDR3aa: CASSFGQGKTQYF; CDR3nt: TGTGCCAGCAGCTTCGGACAGGGGAAGACCCAGTACTTC
d_gene: .; j_gene: TRBJ1-1; abundance: many; v_gene: TRBV9; CDR3aa: CASSVGRVGTEAFF; CDR3nt: TGTGCCAGCAGCGTAGGTAGGGTGGGGACTGAAGCTTTCTTT
d_gene: TRBD1; j_gene: TRBJ2-4; abundance: many; v_gene: TRBV6-2/TRBV6-3; CDR3aa: CASSYATGLSNIQYF; CDR3nt: TGTGCCAGCAGTTACGCGACAGGGTTAAGCAACATTCAGTACTTC
d_gene: .; j_gene: TRBJ1-2; abundance: .; v_gene: TRBV29-1; CDR3aa: CSGIQGRGYTF; CDR3nt: TGCAGCGGTATCCAGGGTAGGGGCTACACCTTC
d_gene: .; j_gene: TRBJ2-4; abundance: many; v_gene: TRBV18; CDR3aa: CASSDPGQTKNIQYF; CDR3nt: TGTGCCAGCTCAGACCCGGGCCAAACCAAAAACATTCAGTACTTC
d_gene: .; j_gene: TRBJ2-2; abundance: many; v_gene: TRBV28; CDR3aa: CASSLIADTGELFF; CDR3nt: TGTGCCAGCAGTTTAATAGCTGACACCGGGGAGCTGTTTTTT
d_gene: TRBD1; j_gene: TRBJ1-1; abundance: many; v_gene: TRBV6-1; CDR3aa: CASTSGQLDTEAFF; CDR3nt: TGTGCCAGCACCTCGGGACAGCTTGACACTGAAGCTTTCTTT
d_gene: .; j_gene: TRBJ1-1; abundance: many; v_gene: TRBV2; CDR3aa: CASRDNLNTEAFF; CDR3nt: TGTGCCAGCAGGGACAACTTGAACACTGAAGCTTTCTTT
d_gene: .; j_gene: TRBJ1-5; abundance: many; v_gene: TRBV6-1; CDR3aa: CASLARATYSNQPQHF; CDR3nt: TGTGCCAGCTTAGCCCGGGCGACCTATAGCAATCAGCCCCAGCATTTT
d_gene: .; j_gene: TRBJ2-5; abundance: many; v_gene: TRBV12-3/TRBV12-4; CDR3aa: CASSSQETKYF; CDR3nt: TGTGCCAGCAGCTCCCAAGAGACCAAGTACTTC
d_gene: .; j_gene: TRBJ1-5; abundance: many; v_gene: TRBV12-5; CDR3aa: CASGSDRPQHF; CDR3nt: TGTGCTAGTGGTTCGGACAGGCCCCAGCATTTT
d_gene: .; j_gene: TRBJ2-7; abundance: .; v_gene: TRBV9; CDR3aa: CASSVDLSYEQYF; CDR3nt: TGTGCCAGCAGCGTAGACCTCTCCTACGAGCAGTACTTC
d_gene: .; j_gene: TRBJ1-6; abundance: few; v_gene: TRBV5-1; CDR3aa: CASSLANEGSSYNSPLHF; CDR3nt: TGCGCCAGCAGCTTGGCCAATGAGGGGAGCTCCTATAATTCACCCCTCCACTTT
d_gene: TRBD1; j_gene: TRBJ2-5; abundance: .; v_gene: TRBV11-2; CDR3aa: CASSLRGQGGTQYF; CDR3nt: TGTGCCAGCAGCTTAAGGGGGCAAGGGGGGACCCAGTACTTC